A few counts support the clone carrying this T cell receptor (beta chain). Antigen: not known. TCRdb fed the 5' RACE reads into MiXCR, producing one record per CDR3 protein. The top ten hold 15% of the sample, which has 600,000 to 750,000 distinct CDR3 sequences, around 12% seen once. The data stem from a study of T cells after yellow fever vaccination. Study-wide points: Abundant contaminating clonotypes from the bulk population could appear in FACS-sorted repertoires.

V lost 4 bases and J 4 bases, leaving 15 bases between the germline ends. This CDR3 contains 15 residues. Germline V gene data show CDR1 as SGHDT and CDR2 as YYEEEE. The rearrangement links TRBV5-6 to TRBJ2-1; D not resolved. The sequences come from PBMCs, collected on the day of the yellow fever booster vaccination. The TCR originated in a man aged 30 to 39 who received the YFV17D yellow fever vaccine. The CDR3 sequence: CASSVGHQSYNEQFF. The DNA of the CDR3 is TGTGCCAGCAGCGTAGGCCACCAGAGTTACAATGAGCAGTTCTTC.